What follows is one T cell receptor (beta chain) and its context. Its antigen is not identified. The data belong to a study of cytomegalovirus exposure and HLA in healthy donors. Unmatched junction bases numbered 7, after V lost 5 bases and J lost 8 bases. CDR1 is MNHNS and CDR2 is SASEGT in the germline V gene. CDR3 length equals 13 residues. Overall study findings and caveats: According to an earlier analysis, most TCR beta V segments yielded productive rearrangements about 87% or about 30% of the time. Most TCR sequences showed up rarely, but some public TCRs showed up in many donors.

The PCR contained 60 Vbeta and 13 Jbeta primers. In the original workflow: Around 80 million unique TCR beta chains, roughly 11 million of them shared, were counted by a later analysis. The data were produced by immunoSEQ multiplex PCR, yet TCRdb's version contains in-frame clones alone and is incomplete. V and J calls and clone size are given by that table; D and trimming were obtained from the DNA. The sample lists some 110,000 clones; about four fifths were seen once. Sequenced: PBMCs. The chain links TRBV6-1 to TRBJ1-2, with 8 bases matching TRBD1. The TCR originated in a middle-aged man in good health and CMV-seronegative. The CDR3 nucleotides are TGTGCCAGCAGTTCGGACAGGGTGAGGGGCTACACCTTC. This encodes CASSSDRVRGYTF.